This T cell receptor (beta chain) was profiled in a study of blood T cell repertoires in COVID-19. Study in general: T cells, B-cell-depleted T cells, or PBMCs supplied cDNA or gDNA.

Only a few counts were recorded for this clone. Participants, roughly 18 to 90 years old, spanned around 25 US areas. Clinical history as reported by participants underpinned cohort assignment. The recovered donors of Cohort 3 showed two negative PCRs, clearance, or symptom resolution. The V end was cut by 2 bases, the J end by 7 bases, with 6 bases between. CDR3 length equals 12 residues. In germline, CDR1 is SNHLY, CDR2 FYNNEI. The repertoire was sequenced with immunoSEQ multiplex PCR; TCRdb's copy has only in-frame clones and lacks some. Here the sample spans some 330,000 clones, roughly 88% being singletons.

The sequence was obtained from a man aged 25-40 years who had recovered from COVID-19. What was sequenced was PBMCs or T cells enriched from blood (not recorded which). This chain uses TRBV2 with TRBJ2-1, with D uncertain. The CDR3: CASSEWRNEQFF. The CDR3 nucleotides read TGTGCCAGCAGTGAATGGCGGAATGAGCAGTTCTTC.